The clone carrying this T cell receptor beta chain was seen once. The data belong to a study of blood T cell repertoires in COVID-19. V was pared by 4 bases and J by 6 bases, with 24 bases between. CDR3 length: 17 residues. CDR1 is MNHNS, CDR2 SASEGT, per germline. Sequencing was performed with immunoSEQ multiplex PCR; in TCRdb, only in-frame clones are kept and a portion is missing. The data hold some 300,000 clones, with 90% observed a single time. Participants spanned ages about 18 to 95 years and resided in 20 to 25 US areas. Participant-reported clinical history was the basis for cohort assignment. Before they entered the study, exposed participants had met a COVID-19 case within 2 weeks.

Sequencing was done on a sample of PBMCs or T cells enriched from blood (not recorded which). The clonotype originates from a woman in her 30s who had been exposed to COVID-19. This chain joins TRBV6-1 and TRBJ1-2, with a possible D match to TRBD1 (5 bases). The CDR3 protein is CASSVKSPWGTGDGYTF. The CDR3 bases are TGTGCCAGCAGTGTGAAGAGCCCCTGGGGAACGGGGGATGGCTACACCTTC.